Below are 13 T cell receptor beta chains sequenced from a single sample in a study of regulatory T cells in long-lasting Graves disease. Researchers made TCR beta libraries by using iRepertoire HTBI primers and running Arm-PCR on CDR3 regions. In TCRdb, the multiplex PCR reads were re-called with MiXCR into one record per CDR3 protein. The sample includes about 400,000 distinct CDR3 sequences, about a sixth of them seen just once. Time point reported: newly diagnosed GD, antithyroid drugs for less than 3 months. Making the TCR library involved RNA that had been extracted from PBMCs. The input for sequencing was peripheral blood mononuclear cells (PBMCs), taken at new diagnosis, from a patient treated with antithyroid drugs. The receptors stem from a female donor with Graves disease.

This clonotype was seen many times. This rearrangement joins TRBV7-8 to TRBJ2-4; D is perhaps TRBD1 (6 bases). The ends were cut back, 4 bases at V and 1 base at J, with 20 bases in the middle. Germline CDR1 SGHVS, CDR2 FQNEAQ. The CDR3 contains 18 residues. In DNA form, the CDR3 reads TGTGCCAGCAGCTCCGGGCTTCGGGTCCAGGGGGCCAAAAACATTCAGTACTTC. It encodes CASSSGLRVQGAKNIQYF.

This clonotype was seen at least ten times. The chain is built from TRBV9 and TRBJ1-5; no reliable D call. CDR1 and CDR2 from the germline V gene are SGDLS and YYNGEE. The CDR3 length is 13 residues. V lost 4 bases, J lost 5 bases, and 10 bases lay in between. CDR3 residues: CASSQRRDQPQHF. The CDR3, as DNA: TGTGCCAGCAGCCAACGTAGGGATCAGCCCCAGCATTTT.

The J gene is TRBJ1-5, the V gene TRBV6-1, with D possibly matching TRBD1 (5 bases). The CDR3 has 13 residues. Per germline, CDR1 MNHNS and CDR2 SASEGT. The V end was cut by 9 bases, the J end by 4 bases, with 13 bases between. CDR3: CASQVGDNQPQHF. The CDR3 DNA follows: TGTGCCAGTCAAGTGGGGGATAATCAGCCCCAGCATTTT.

The table lists this clonotype with many counts. The chain links TRBV29-1 to TRBJ1-1; TRBD1 matches at 8 bases. The J segment lost 2 bases and the V segment lost 6 bases, leaving 11 bases of the junction unmatched. The CDR3 consists of 15 residues. In germline, CDR1 is SQVTM, CDR2 ANQGSEA. The chain's CDR3 is CSVGEGTGGNTEAFF. The CDR3, as DNA: TGCAGCGTGGGAGAGGGTACAGGGGGTAACACTGAAGCTTTCTTT.

This clonotype was picked up many times. The CDR3 sequence is CASSTQSGTGLRSTEAFF. CDR3 bases: TGTGCCAGCAGCACTCAATCCGGGACAGGGCTCAGGAGCACTGAAGCTTTCTTT. The chain couples TRBV12-3 or TRBV12-4 to TRBJ1-1; TRBD1 aligns across 9 bases. This CDR3 region has 18 residues. Losses at the gene ends were 6 bases for V and 4 bases for J; bases not matched to a gene: 18.

This clonotype was observed a single time. One base separates it from a far larger clone, so it is likely a read error. V gene TRBV7-2 combines with J gene TRBJ1-2; weak D call: TRBD1 (5 bases). CDR3 size: 13 residues. Germline V lookup: CDR1 SGHTA, CDR2 FQGNSA. CDR3 residues: CACSLSQGRGYTF. CDR3 coding DNA: TGTGCCTGCAGCTTAAGCCAGGGAAGAGGCTACACCTTC.

This clonotype was found many times. The V and J genes are TRBV7-9 and TRBJ1-2, with D possibly being TRBD1 (6 bases). Trimming removed 5 bases from V and 4 bases from J, with 23 bases in between. The CDR3 covers 17 residues. CDR1 is SEHNR and CDR2 is FQNEAQ in the germline V gene (reference sequence). The CDR3 region is CASSKEQGTPHAYGYTF. CDR3 in DNA: TGTGCCAGCAGCAAGGAACAGGGAACCCCTCACGCCTATGGCTACACCTTC.

This clonotype was detected many times. The J gene is TRBJ1-5, the V gene TRBV6-2 or TRBV6-3, with 7 bases aligning to TRBD1. The CDR3 loop spans 15 amino acids. Germline CDR1 is MNHEY and CDR2 is SVGEGT. J was trimmed by 7 bases and V by 8 bases; bases with no gene match: 14. The CDR3 sequence is CASGPVTGISQPQHF. CDR3 bases: TGTGCCAGCGGTCCCGTGACAGGGATTTCCCAGCCCCAGCATTTT.

The V and J genes are TRBV5-6 and TRBJ2-3; possibly TRBD1 for D (6 bases). CDR3 length: 13 amino acids. V was trimmed by 4 bases and J by 4 bases, leaving 10 bases between them. CDR1 and CDR2 from the germline V gene are SGHDT and YYEEEE. The CDR3 spells CASSPGQSDTQYF. The DNA for the CDR3 is TGTGCCAGCAGCCCCGGACAGTCAGATACGCAGTATTTT.

V is TRBV7-9 and J is TRBJ2-1; 9 nucleotides align to TRBD1. From germline, CDR1 is SEHNR and CDR2 FQNEAQ (reference sequence). V shed 3 bases, J shed 4 bases, and the junction held 4 bases outside the gene matches. The CDR3 runs 15 residues. CDR3 in amino acids: CASSLVGTGYNEQFF. CDR3 nucleotides: TGTGCCAGCAGCTTGGTCGGGACAGGGTACAATGAGCAGTTCTTC.

This clonotype was observed at least ten times. The chain links TRBV20-1 to TRBJ2-7; D is ambiguous. The V end was cut by 1 base, the J end by 0 bases, with 13 bases between. Germline values: CDR1 DFQATT, CDR2 SNEGSKA (reference sequence). The CDR3 covers 15 residues. DNA of the CDR3: TGCAGTGCTAGAGCCGGCTTTCGTAGCTCCTACGAGCAGTACTTC. Residues: CSARAGFRSSYEQYF.

This clonotype was counted at least ten times. This chain connects TRBV27 to TRBJ2-3, with TRBD2 as a possible D gene (7 bases). V lost 7 bases and J 6 bases, leaving 17 bases between the germline ends. Germline V lookup: CDR1 MNHEY, CDR2 SMNVEV (reference sequence). The CDR3 consists of 14 residues. This CDR3 is CASTGAVGGDTQYF. DNA of the CDR3: TGTGCCAGCACGGGGGCGGTGGGGGGGGATACGCAGTATTTT.

This clonotype was recorded a few times. The rearrangement uses TRBV7-9 and TRBJ2-7; TRBD2 might be the D (5 bases). The V gene's germline CDR1 is SEHNR and CDR2 FQNEAQ (reference sequence). The CDR3 is made up of 14 amino acids. Deletions cut 5 bases from V and 7 bases from J, with 18 bases between. In DNA, the CDR3 is TGTGCCAGCAGCCACCCGCGGGCCCCAATGGAGCAGTACTTC. Its translation: CASSHPRAPMEQYF.